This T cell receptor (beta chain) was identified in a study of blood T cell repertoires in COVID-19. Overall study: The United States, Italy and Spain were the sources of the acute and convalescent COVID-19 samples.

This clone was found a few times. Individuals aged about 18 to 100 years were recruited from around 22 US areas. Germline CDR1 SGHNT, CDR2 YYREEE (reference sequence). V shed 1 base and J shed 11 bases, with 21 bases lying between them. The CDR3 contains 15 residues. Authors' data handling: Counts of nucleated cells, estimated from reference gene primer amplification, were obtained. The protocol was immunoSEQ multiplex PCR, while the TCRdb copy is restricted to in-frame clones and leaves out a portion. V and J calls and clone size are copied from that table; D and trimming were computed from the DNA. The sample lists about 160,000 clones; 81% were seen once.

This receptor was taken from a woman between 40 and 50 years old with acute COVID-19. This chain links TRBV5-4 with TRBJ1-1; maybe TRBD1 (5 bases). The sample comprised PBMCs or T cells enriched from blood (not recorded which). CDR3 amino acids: CASSLHPDTNQDAFF. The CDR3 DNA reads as TGTGCCAGCAGCTTGCATCCGGACACCAATCAGGACGCTTTCTTT. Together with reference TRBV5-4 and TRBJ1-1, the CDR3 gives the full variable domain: ETGVTQSPTHLIKTRGQQVTLRCSSQSGHNTVSWYQQALGQGPQFIFQYYREEENGRGNFPPRFSGLQFPNYSSELNVNALELDDSALYLCASSLHPDTNQDAFFGQGTRLTVV.